One T cell receptor (beta chain) is described in this entry. Antigen specificity is unknown. This specimen belongs to a study of Ad26.COV2.S vaccination and SARS-CoV-2 variants. Whole-study findings and limits: The study found higher spike-specific TCR breadth in vaccine than placebo recipients. Those who received vaccine or placebo ended up with similar non-spike TCR breadth. The TCR breadth and depth analyses may have produced an underestimate of total T cell responses.

TCRdb's table, derived via immunoSEQ multiplex PCR, lists solely in-frame clones and lacks some. The sample lists around 450,000 clones; 90% were seen once. V was shortened by 2 bases and J by 5 bases, with 5 bases between the two germline ends. Germline CDR1 LNHDA, CDR2 SQIVND (reference sequence). This CDR3 is 12 amino acids long. Treatment indicated: roughly 18 received Ad26.COV2.S at low or high dose, single or two shots; several received placebo; per-sample allocation not given. Vaccine and placebo recipients were sampled on day 63 after the first injection. The sample was peripheral blood, taken in a trial of Ad26.COV2.S vaccine versus placebo. The rearrangement joins TRBV19 to TRBJ2-3, with D hard to call. This TCR was sampled from a person aged 18-60 years who received the Ad26.COV2.S COVID-19 vaccine or a placebo. The DNA for the CDR3 is TGTGCCAGTAGTATATTCGGAGATACGCAGTATTTT. It encodes CASSIFGDTQYF. Drawing the rest from reference TRBV19 and TRBJ2-3, the complete variable domain is DGGITQSPKYLFRKEGQNVTLSCEQNLNHDAMYWYRQDPGQGLRLIYYSQIVNDFQKGDIAEGYSVSREKKESFPLTVTSAQKNPTAFYLCASSIFGDTQYFGPGTRLTVL.